These T cell receptor beta chains were read from a single sample in a study of tumor-infiltrating lymphocytes in oesophageal squamous cell carcinoma. TCRdb re-derived calls from the PCR reads in MiXCR, one entry per CDR3 protein. The sample lists 20,000 or so distinct CDR3 sequences, 34% occurring once. The material sequenced was esophageal tumor tissue. Receptors were obtained from a female donor with esophageal squamous cell carcinoma. Both conserved end residues are part of each CDR3. Fields, in order: J gene, D gene, V gene, clone size, CDR3 protein, CDR3 DNA. D genes are given only for firm matches. Not every row has a clone size; where given, it reads once, few, many or a size class.

J: TRBJ2-3; D: TRBD2; V: TRBV6-1; size: many; CDR3: CASRTRTRILDTQYF; DNA: TGTGCCAGCAGAACACGGACTAGGATATTAGATACGCAGTATTTT
J: TRBJ1-2; D: .; V: TRBV7-2; size: .; CDR3: CASSLYSPLHF; DNA: TGTGCCAGCAGCTTATACTCACCCCTCCACTTC
J: TRBJ2-1; D: .; V: TRBV20-1; size: many; CDR3: CSASIYHEQFF; DNA: TGCAGTGCCTCCATTTACCATGAGCAGTTCTTC
J: TRBJ2-1; D: .; V: TRBV7-6; size: .; CDR3: CASSHATRSYNEQFF; DNA: TGTGCCAGCAGCCATGCGACTAGATCTTACAATGAGCAGTTCTTC
J: TRBJ2-2; D: .; V: TRBV12-3/TRBV12-4; size: once; CDR3: CASSLRTNGAGELFF; DNA: TGTGCCAGCAGTTTACGGACAAACGGCGCCGGGGAGCTGTTTTTT
J: TRBJ1-2; D: .; V: TRBV7-2; size: .; CDR3: CASSLVGNGGYTF; DNA: TGTGCCAGCAGCTTAGTAGGGAATGGTGGCTACACCTTC
J: TRBJ2-3; D: .; V: TRBV6-1; size: many; CDR3: CASSYGSTTDTQYF; DNA: TGTGCCAGCAGTTATGGCAGCACGACAGATACGCAGTATTTT
J: TRBJ1-2; D: .; V: TRBV6-1; size: medium-sized; CDR3: CASERQSNYGYTF; DNA: TGTGCCAGCGAGAGGCAGTCCAACTATGGCTACACCTTC
J: TRBJ1-1; D: .; V: TRBV7-4; size: .; CDR3: CASSLAWNTEDFF; DNA: TGTGCCAGCAGCTTAGCTTGGAACACTGAAGATTTCTTT
J: TRBJ2-1; D: TRBD1; V: TRBV27; size: many; CDR3: CASRLSGTGGREQFF; DNA: TGTGCCAGCCGGTTGTCGGGGACAGGGGGCCGAGAGCAGTTCTTC
J: TRBJ2-1; D: .; V: TRBV6-4; size: many; CDR3: CASSDSFFPRRGVRNEQFF; DNA: TGTGCCAGCAGTGACTCTTTTTTTCCCAGAAGAGGGGTTCGGAATGAGCAGTTCTTC
J: TRBJ2-3; D: .; V: TRBV14; size: many; CDR3: CASSQTTGLRGTDTQYF; DNA: TGTGCCAGCAGCCAAACCACAGGCCTTCGGGGCACAGATACGCAGTATTTT
J: TRBJ2-1; D: .; V: TRBV7-4; size: few; CDR3: CASSLKIAGFTYNEQFF; DNA: TGTGCCAGCAGCTTAAAAATCGCGGGATTCACCTACAATGAGCAGTTCTTC
J: TRBJ1-2; D: .; V: TRBV12-3/TRBV12-4; size: .; CDR3: CASSLLAGGYTF; DNA: TGTGCCAGCAGTCTGCTCGCTGGAGGCTACACCTTC
J: TRBJ2-6; D: .; V: TRBV7-3; size: .; CDR3: CASSQGSASSGANVLTF; DNA: TGTGCCAGCAGCCAAGGGTCTGCGAGCTCTGGGGCCAACGTCCTGACTTTC
J: TRBJ2-3; D: TRBD1; V: TRBV7-3; size: medium-sized; CDR3: CASSIQGAYTDTQYF; DNA: TGTGCCAGCAGCATACAGGGGGCCTACACAGATACGCAGTATTTT
J: TRBJ2-7; D: .; V: TRBV27; size: many; CDR3: CASSLKDPLYEQYF; DNA: TGTGCCAGCAGTTTAAAGGACCCCCTCTACGAGCAGTACTTC
J: TRBJ2-6; D: .; V: TRBV7-3; size: .; CDR3: CASSLMPGANVLTF; DNA: TGTGCCAGCAGCTTAATGCCCGGGGCCAACGTCCTGACTTTC
J: TRBJ1-6; D: TRBD1; V: TRBV7-9; size: few; CDR3: CASSAQGADNSPLHF; DNA: TGTGCCAGCAGCGCACAGGGGGCGGATAATTCACCCCTCCACTTT
J: TRBJ2-7; D: TRBD2; V: TRBV4-1; size: many; CDR3: CASSQAHGSGRGYEQYF; DNA: TGCGCCAGCAGCCAAGCCCATGGTAGCGGGAGAGGTTACGAGCAGTACTTC
J: TRBJ2-7; D: .; V: TRBV7-9; size: medium-sized; CDR3: CASSLGGGLDEQYF; DNA: TGTGCCAGCAGCTTAGGTGGAGGGTTGGACGAGCAGTACTTC
J: TRBJ2-3; D: .; V: TRBV11-2; size: many; CDR3: CASNNGGYTDTQYF; DNA: TGTGCCAGCAACAACGGGGGATACACAGATACGCAGTATTTT
J: TRBJ2-3; D: TRBD1; V: TRBV6-2/TRBV6-3; size: .; CDR3: CASSGLPEQGMKTQYF; DNA: TGTGCCAGCAGCGGTTTACCGGAACAGGGGATGAAAACGCAGTATTTT
J: TRBJ2-5; D: TRBD1; V: TRBV2; size: few; CDR3: CASTRQGAVNSPLHF; DNA: TGTGCCAGCACTAGACAGGGGGCAGTCAATTCACCCCTCCACTTC
J: TRBJ2-7; D: TRBD1; V: TRBV28; size: .; CDR3: CASSSPGQSRPYEQYF; DNA: TGTGCCAGCAGTTCTCCGGGACAGTCCCGTCCCTACGAGCAGTACTTC
J: TRBJ2-5; D: TRBD1; V: TRBV19; size: .; CDR3: CASSIGTGVVETQYF; DNA: TGTGCCAGTAGTATAGGGACAGGGGTGGTGGAGACCCAGTACTTC
J: TRBJ1-5; D: .; V: TRBV18; size: many; CDR3: CASSLKSNQPQHF; DNA: TGTGCCAGCTCACTCAAAAGCAATCAGCCCCAGCATTTT
J: TRBJ1-1; D: .; V: TRBV28; size: many; CDR3: CASSLGLQGRAEAFF; DNA: TGTGCCAGCAGTTTAGGACTTCAGGGGAGGGCTGAAGCTTTCTTT
J: TRBJ1-1; D: .; V: TRBV19; size: many; CDR3: CASSWEVDTEAFF; DNA: TGTGCCAGTAGTTGGGAGGTGGACACTGAAGCTTTCTTT
J: TRBJ2-1; D: .; V: TRBV6-1; size: many; CDR3: CASSMGGLNSPLHF; DNA: TGTGCCAGCAGTATGGGGGGGCTTAATTCACCCCTCCACTTC
J: TRBJ1-1; D: .; V: TRBV7-2; size: medium-sized; CDR3: CASSLDRAQRPKAFF; DNA: TGTGCCAGCAGCTTAGACAGGGCCCAACGCCCCAAAGCTTTCTTT
J: TRBJ2-7; D: TRBD2; V: TRBV7-3; size: .; CDR3: CASSLIAGTEQYF; DNA: TGTGCCAGCAGCTTAATAGCGGGGACCGAGCAGTACTTC
J: TRBJ2-7; D: .; V: TRBV24-1; size: .; CDR3: CATSDSPDLPGGEQYF; DNA: TGTGCCACCAGTGATTCCCCGGACCTCCCCGGGGGTGAGCAGTACTTC
J: TRBJ2-2; D: .; V: TRBV5-4; size: .; CDR3: CASRTGTANTGELFF; DNA: TGTGCCAGCAGGACCGGGACGGCGAACACCGGGGAGCTGTTTTTT
J: TRBJ1-2; D: .; V: TRBV4-1; size: many; CDR3: CASSQEGNRPNYGYTF; DNA: TGCGCCAGCAGCCAAGAAGGGAACCGGCCTAACTATGGCTACACCTTC
J: TRBJ2-1; D: .; V: TRBV5-6; size: .; CDR3: CASSLGASNEQFF; DNA: TGTGCCAGCAGCTTAGGCGCAAGCAATGAGCAGTTCTTC
J: TRBJ1-3; D: .; V: TRBV28; size: few; CDR3: CASSSLGEGNTIYF; DNA: TGTGCCAGCAGTTCCCTCGGAGAAGGAAACACCATATATTTT
J: TRBJ1-4; D: TRBD1; V: TRBV20-1; size: .; CDR3: CSAQGGGREEKLFF; DNA: TGCAGTGCACAGGGGGGGGGACGAGAAGAAAAACTGTTTTTT
J: TRBJ1-2; D: TRBD1; V: TRBV5-1; size: many; CDR3: CASSQRMDREHYGYTF; DNA: TGCGCCAGCAGCCAACGTATGGACAGGGAGCACTATGGCTACACCTTC
J: TRBJ2-5; D: TRBD2; V: TRBV6-1; size: once; CDR3: CASGAFGGTQETQYF; DNA: TGTGCCAGCGGAGCGTTCGGGGGGACCCAAGAGACCCAGTACTTC
J: TRBJ2-3; D: .; V: TRBV7-2; size: .; CDR3: CASSRDSFTDTQYF; DNA: TGTGCCAGCAGCCGTGACAGCTTCACAGATACGCAGTATTTT
J: TRBJ2-7; D: TRBD2; V: TRBV5-1; size: many; CDR3: CASSWAGVEQYF; DNA: TGCGCCAGCAGCTGGGCGGGAGTTGAGCAGTACTTC
J: TRBJ1-2; D: .; V: TRBV7-2; size: medium-sized; CDR3: CASSLVAGVEGYTF; DNA: TGTGCCAGCAGCTTAGTGGCAGGGGTTGAAGGCTACACCTTC
J: TRBJ1-2; D: TRBD1; V: TRBV5-6; size: many; CDR3: CASSSDRGLLGSYGYTF; DNA: TGTGCCAGCAGCTCGGACAGGGGACTGTTAGGAAGCTATGGCTACACCTTC
J: TRBJ2-2; D: TRBD2; V: TRBV7-2; size: many; CDR3: CASSAGLAGGKPNTGELFF; DNA: TGTGCCAGCAGCGCGGGACTAGCGGGGGGAAAGCCGAACACCGGGGAGCTGTTTTTT
J: TRBJ2-5; D: TRBD1; V: TRBV7-6; size: .; CDR3: CASSETGPYNEQYF; DNA: TGTGCCAGCAGCGAGACAGGGCCCTACAATGAGCAGTACTTC
J: TRBJ2-5; D: TRBD1; V: TRBV7-4; size: .; CDR3: CGTGGKTQYF; DNA: TGCGGGACAGGCGGGAAGACCCAGTACTTC
J: TRBJ1-1; D: .; V: TRBV28; size: many; CDR3: CASSAVNTEAFF; DNA: TGTGCCAGCAGTGCAGTGAACACTGAAGCTTTCTTT
J: TRBJ2-1; D: .; V: TRBV20-1; size: few; CDR3: CSAQRHEQFF; DNA: TGCAGTGCTCAGCGACATGAGCAGTTCTTC
J: TRBJ2-7; D: .; V: TRBV19; size: many; CDR3: CASSGAGHPYEQYF; DNA: TGTGCCAGTAGTGGGGCGGGACATCCTTACGAGCAGTACTTC
J: TRBJ2-5; D: TRBD2; V: TRBV5-6; size: .; CDR3: CASWASGRSQETQYF; DNA: TGTGCCAGCTGGGCCAGCGGGAGGTCACAAGAGACCCAGTACTTC